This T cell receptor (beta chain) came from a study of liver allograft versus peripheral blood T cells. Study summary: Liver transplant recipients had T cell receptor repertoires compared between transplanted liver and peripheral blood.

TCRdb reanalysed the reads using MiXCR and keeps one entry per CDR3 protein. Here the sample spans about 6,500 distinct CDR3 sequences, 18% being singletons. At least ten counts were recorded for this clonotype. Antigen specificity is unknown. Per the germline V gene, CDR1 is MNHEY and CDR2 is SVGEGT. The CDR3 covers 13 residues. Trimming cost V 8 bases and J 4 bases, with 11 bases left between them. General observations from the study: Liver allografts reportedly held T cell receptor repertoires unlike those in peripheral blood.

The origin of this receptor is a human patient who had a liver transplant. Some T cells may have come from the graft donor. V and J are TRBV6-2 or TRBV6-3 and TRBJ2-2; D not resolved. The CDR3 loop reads CASEGLGTGELFF. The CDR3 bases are TGTGCCAGCGAAGGGTTAGGCACCGGGGAGCTGTTTTTT.